This TCR beta chain was retrieved from a study of T cells in Graves' hyperthyroidism and ophthalmopathy. Germline V gene lookup returns CDR1 SGHRS and CDR2 YFSETQ. V lost 4 bases and J lost 8; bases outside the gene matches: 6. The CDR3 length is 13 residues. Study-level points and caveats: Researchers found most expanded thyroid clonotypes above 0.001 in blood as well. Progression to ophthalmopathy was predicted a median of 6.5 months early.

RNA transcripts provided the source from which TCR beta CDR3 regions were amplified. HTBI primers were employed in a first-round RT-PCR of the TCR CDR3. TCRdb re-derived calls from the multiplex PCR reads in MiXCR, one entry per CDR3 protein. Of about 270,000 distinct CDR3 sequences in the sample, over 20% were seen once. This clonotype appeared many times. Its specificity is not known. Ophthalmopathy patients had moderate-to-severe active disease, CAS ≥3, NOSPECS ≥4, and disease duration under 3 months. PBMCs were sourced from around 10 ml fresh peripheral blood. The chain employs TRBV5-1 and TRBJ1-2, with TRBD1 identical over 9 bases. The TCR comes from a woman between 35 and 50 years old with Graves' ophthalmopathy. Material: blood. DNA of the CDR3: TGCGCCAGCAGCCAGGGGACAGGGACCGGCTACACCTTC. This gives the protein CASSQGTGTGYTF.